The 7 T cell receptor beta chains presented below share a single source sample, sequenced in a study of cytomegalovirus exposure and HLA in healthy donors. 13 Jbeta primers and 60 Vbeta primers were used for the PCR. Profiled with immunoSEQ multiplex PCR; TCRdb holds only in-frame clones, not every one. This sample has about 130,000 clones; less than 80% occur once, and the top ten carry roughly 1.8%. Sequences were obtained from PBMCs. These receptors were obtained from a female donor in good health and CMV-seropositive.

The gene calls are TRBV5-4 and TRBJ2-7, with 10 bases matching TRBD1. Germline CDR1 SGHNT, CDR2 YYREEE (reference sequence). V lost 0 bases and J lost 5; bases outside the gene matches: 5. The CDR3 is 15 amino acids. This CDR3 reads CASSLEGQGMNEQYF. CDR3 sequence (DNA): TGTGCCAGCAGCTTGGAGGGACAGGGGATGAACGAGCAGTACTTC.

This sequence joins TRBV5-1 and TRBJ2-2; 11 bases match TRBD2. The CDR3 extends over 17 amino acids. Germline trimming cut 0 bases from V and 2 bases from J; bases unmatched to any gene: 3. Germline CDR1 is SGHRS and CDR2 is YFSETQ. Here the CDR3 reads CASSLGLAGHNTGELFF. For the CDR3, the DNA is TGCGCCAGCAGCTTGGGACTAGCGGGACATAACACCGGGGAGCTGTTTTTT.

This chain connects TRBV7-8 to TRBJ2-3; 8 nucleotides line up with TRBD1. This CDR3 has 16 amino acids. V was clipped by 6 bases and J by 0 bases; unmatched bases: 8. Germline CDR1 SGHVS, CDR2 FQNEAQ. CDR3 sequence reads: CASSQAGGASTDTQYF. The CDR3 nucleotides read TGTGCCAGCAGTCAAGCAGGGGGCGCCAGCACAGATACGCAGTATTTT.

J is TRBJ2-7 and V is TRBV2, with D perhaps TRBD1 (5 bases). Trimming took 4 bases from V and 1 from J, leaving 14 bases between them. The CDR3 is made up of 15 amino acids. Germline CDR1 and CDR2: SNHLY and FYNNEI. The DNA of the CDR3 is TGTGCCAGCAGTGCGACAGTAACTTCATCCTACGAGCAGTACTTC. It encodes CASSATVTSSYEQYF.

This clone occurred once. The rearrangement joins TRBV2 to TRBJ1-1; D is uncertain. The CDR3 totals 13 residues. The ends were cut back, 2 bases at V and 5 bases at J, with 9 bases in the middle. Germline CDR1 reads SNHLY; CDR2 reads FYNNEI. CDR3 amino acids: CASSESPRTEAFF. The CDR3 bases are TGTGCCAGCAGTGAAAGTCCGAGGACTGAAGCTTTCTTT.

V is TRBV14 and J is TRBJ2-3; 10 bases match TRBD2. Trimming took 4 bases from V and 8 from J; bases not matched to a gene: 3. Germline-derived CDR1 and CDR2 are SGHDN and FVKESK. The CDR3 has 13 residues. CDR3 coding DNA: TGTGCCAGCAGCCTCCTAGCGGGAGTTACGCAGTATTTT. It encodes CASSLLAGVTQYF.

This chain joins TRBV10-2 and TRBJ2-2, with TRBD2 identical over 10 bases. V shed 10 bases, J shed 8 bases, and the junction held 16 bases outside the gene matches. CDR3 length equals 16 residues. Looked up from germline, CDR1 is WSHSY and CDR2 is SAAADI. The CDR3 loop is CAIGAALAGPRGELFF. The CDR3 DNA reads TGCGCCATTGGGGCGGCACTAGCGGGACCGAGGGGGGAGCTGTTTTTT.